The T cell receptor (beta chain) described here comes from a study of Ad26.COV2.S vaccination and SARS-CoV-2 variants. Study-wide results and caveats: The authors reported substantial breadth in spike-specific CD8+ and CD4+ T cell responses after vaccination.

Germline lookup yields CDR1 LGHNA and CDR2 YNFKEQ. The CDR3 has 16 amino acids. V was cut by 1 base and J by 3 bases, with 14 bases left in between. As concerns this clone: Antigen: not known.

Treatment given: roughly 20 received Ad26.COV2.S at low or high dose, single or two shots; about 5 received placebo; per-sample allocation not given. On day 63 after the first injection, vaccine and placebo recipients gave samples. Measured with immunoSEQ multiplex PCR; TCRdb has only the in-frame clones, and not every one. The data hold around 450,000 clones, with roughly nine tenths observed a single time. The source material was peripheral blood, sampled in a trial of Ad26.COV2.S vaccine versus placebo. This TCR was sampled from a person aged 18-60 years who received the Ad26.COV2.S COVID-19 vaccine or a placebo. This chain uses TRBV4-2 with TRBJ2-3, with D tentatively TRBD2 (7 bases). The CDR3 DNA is TGTGCCAGCAGCCAAGTGCCGGGGGGACAAACAGATACGCAGTATTTT. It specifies CASSQVPGGQTDTQYF.